Listed below are T cell receptor beta chains from one sample, sequenced in a study of T-cell memory formation after mild COVID-19. TCRdb analysed the 5' RACE reads with MiXCR anew, one entry per CDR3 protein. In the table there are roughly 45,000 distinct CDR3 sequences, roughly a quarter of which are singletons. What was sequenced was PBMCs or a T cell subset sorted from them (not recorded which). These receptors originate from a man between 18 and 29 years old who had mild COVID-19 (a few samples of this study predate the infection). Cell type and time point are not known. CDR3s include the opening cysteine and the closing phenylalanine or tryptophan.

TRBJ1-6	TRBV7-9	CASSSRDRMNSPLHF
TRBJ1-5	TRBV6-6	CASSYKGWGSDYSNQPQHF
TRBJ2-3	TRBV11-2	CASSSREFPDTQYF
TRBJ1-2	TRBV15	CATSRGGKGGYTF
TRBJ1-6	TRBV25-1	CASSGQGDNSPLHF
TRBJ2-6	TRBV12-3/TRBV12-4	CASTPGAGANVLTF
TRBJ2-3	TRBV5-5	CASSLGAGGPTDTQYF
TRBJ2-1	TRBV29-1	CSVSGGEGEQFF
TRBJ1-4	TRBV7-8	CASSPLGRLNEKLFF
TRBJ2-5	TRBV4-2	CASSPTPGTDQETQYF
TRBJ1-5	TRBV6-5	CASSYSRGQPQHF
TRBJ2-3	TRBV4-3	CASSPSTGVGSDTQYF
TRBJ2-2	TRBV2	CASLGSDSTLGELFF
TRBJ1-1	TRBV9	CASSAGEKFMNTEAFF
TRBJ2-7	TRBV20-1	CSARPAGDYEQYF
TRBJ1-1	TRBV6-5	CASSGGGGEAFF
TRBJ1-2	TRBV9	CASSVAGWGNYGYTF
TRBJ2-5	TRBV7-9	CASSFLSGKTQYF
TRBJ2-3	TRBV5-1	CASSLRPDADTQYF
TRBJ1-5	TRBV4-3	CASSPSSTADSNQPQHF
TRBJ2-3	TRBV7-9	CASSLLLAGDTDTQYF
TRBJ2-2	TRBV11-3	CASSPTQGFTGELFF
TRBJ2-1	TRBV5-1	CASSPTRGTSINEQFF
TRBJ2-1	TRBV14	CASSIGGPNEQFF
TRBJ2-1	TRBV10-3	CAISAAGGDDEQFF
TRBJ2-1	TRBV20-1	CSALRAGWHEQFF
TRBJ2-1	TRBV5-1	CASSLAGTPGYNEQFF
TRBJ1-2	TRBV15	CATSRGEDYGYTF
TRBJ2-2	TRBV9	CASSGQSNTGELFF
TRBJ2-5	TRBV7-9	CASSGGEEETQYF
TRBJ2-7	TRBV11-1	CASSERDKAYEQYF
TRBJ2-1	TRBV11-2	CASSIQPAGALPYNEQFF
TRBJ2-7	TRBV27	CASSSGTGPYEQYF
TRBJ2-3	TRBV10-2	CASKVTASETDTQYF
TRBJ2-4	TRBV4-2	CASSQDGGENIQYF
TRBJ2-5	TRBV7-3	CASSLRVEETQYF
TRBJ2-7	TRBV12-3/TRBV12-4	CASSLAGPNYEQYF
TRBJ2-5	TRBV11-1	CASSSPQETQYF
TRBJ1-5	TRBV30	CAWGVGQPQHF
TRBJ1-4	TRBV11-2	CASSFGLESTNEKLFF
TRBJ1-2	TRBV20-1	CSARTGLRTNYGYTF
TRBJ1-1	TRBV4-3	CASSPWYRTEAFF
TRBJ2-7	TRBV7-9	CASSRGGNEQYF
TRBJ2-3	TRBV11-2	CASSLTSGGPPTDTQYF
TRBJ2-3	TRBV7-2	CASSLGPDTQYF
TRBJ1-3	TRBV2	CASTYPISGNTIYF
TRBJ2-2	TRBV10-3	CAISDGTVTGELFF
TRBJ2-3	TRBV7-6	CASSFEPGWGTDTQYF
TRBJ2-7	TRBV4-1	CASSQTGQGYEQYF